A selection of T cell receptor beta chains follows, all from one sample in a study of shared clonotypes between healthy human individuals. The data were produced by immunoSEQ multiplex PCR, yet TCRdb's version contains in-frame clones alone and is incomplete. The sample includes millions of clones, approximately 94% seen only once; the top ten take 0.9% to 1.3%. The sample taken for sequencing was naive CD8+ T cells sorted from blood. The receptors stem from a man aged 18 to 30 in good health. Both conserved end residues are part of each CDR3. D genes are given only for firm matches. Some rows have no size entry. The others give once, few or many, or a class for an expanded clone.

clone_size: .
v_call: TRBV5-1
d_call: TRBD1
j_call: TRBJ1-6
cdr3_nt: TGCGCCAGCAGCTTGGAGGGGACAGGAGCCTATAATTCACCCCTCCACTTT
cdr3_aa: CASSLEGTGAYNSPLHF

clone_size: .
v_call: TRBV27
d_call: .
j_call: TRBJ1-3
cdr3_nt: TGTGCCAGCAGTCGACAGGTTGGAAACACCATATATTTT
cdr3_aa: CASSRQVGNTIYF

clone_size: .
v_call: TRBV6-1
d_call: TRBD2
j_call: TRBJ2-7
cdr3_nt: TGTGCCAGCAGTGAAGCGCGGGGGGCGGGATACGAGCAGTACTTC
cdr3_aa: CASSEARGAGYEQYF

clone_size: .
v_call: TRBV7-9
d_call: TRBD1
j_call: TRBJ2-7
cdr3_nt: TGTGCCAGCAGTTCTGGACAGGGAAGCTCCTACGAGCAGTACTTC
cdr3_aa: CASSSGQGSSYEQYF

clone_size: .
v_call: TRBV5-4
d_call: .
j_call: TRBJ2-7
cdr3_nt: TGTGCCAGCAGCATTGGACCACAGGGTTACGAGCAGTACTTC
cdr3_aa: CASSIGPQGYEQYF

clone_size: .
v_call: TRBV5-1
d_call: .
j_call: TRBJ1-1
cdr3_nt: TGCGCCAGCAGCTTGGTGTCGGGGCCCACTGAAGCTTTCTTT
cdr3_aa: CASSLVSGPTEAFF

clone_size: few
v_call: TRBV30
d_call: .
j_call: TRBJ2-7
cdr3_nt: TGTGCCTGGAGTAGGGGTTCCGAGCAGTACTTC
cdr3_aa: CAWSRGSEQYF

clone_size: .
v_call: TRBV15
d_call: .
j_call: TRBJ2-3
cdr3_nt: TGTGCCACCAGCAGAGATCCCGGGGAGGTGGGTACGCAGTATTTT
cdr3_aa: CATSRDPGEVGTQYF

clone_size: few
v_call: TRBV25-1
d_call: .
j_call: TRBJ2-5
cdr3_nt: TGTGCCAGCAGTGGCGGACTCGACCAAGAGACCCAGTACTTC
cdr3_aa: CASSGGLDQETQYF

clone_size: once
v_call: TRBV5-6
d_call: TRBD2
j_call: TRBJ2-2
cdr3_nt: TGTGCCAGCAGTCCTGAGACTAGCGGGAACACCGGGGAGCTGTTTTTT
cdr3_aa: CASSPETSGNTGELFF

clone_size: .
v_call: TRBV4-1
d_call: TRBD2
j_call: TRBJ2-7
cdr3_nt: TGCGCCAGCAGCCTGACTAGCGGCTACGAGCAGTACTTC
cdr3_aa: CASSLTSGYEQYF

clone_size: .
v_call: TRBV7-9
d_call: .
j_call: TRBJ2-7
cdr3_nt: TGTGCCAGCAGCCCCGACGGAGGGGGCGAGCAGTACTTC
cdr3_aa: CASSPDGGGEQYF

clone_size: .
v_call: TRBV5-4
d_call: TRBD2
j_call: TRBJ2-1
cdr3_nt: TGTGCCAGCAGCTTGGCCTTTAGCGGGGGTTTCCCCAATGAGCAGTTCTTC
cdr3_aa: CASSLAFSGGFPNEQFF

clone_size: .
v_call: TRBV9
d_call: .
j_call: TRBJ2-2
cdr3_nt: TGTGCCAGCAGCGTAGCTTCGGACGCCGCGAACACCGGGGAGCTGTTTTTT
cdr3_aa: CASSVASDAANTGELFF

clone_size: .
v_call: TRBV2
d_call: .
j_call: TRBJ2-7
cdr3_nt: TGTGCCAGCACCCCCTTGGTTGGATCCTACGAGCAGTACTTC
cdr3_aa: CASTPLVGSYEQYF

clone_size: .
v_call: TRBV30
d_call: .
j_call: TRBJ2-3
cdr3_nt: TGTGCCTGGAGTGAGGACTCGATGCCTTGGGATACGCAGTATTTT
cdr3_aa: CAWSEDSMPWDTQYF

clone_size: .
v_call: TRBV2
d_call: TRBD2
j_call: TRBJ2-1
cdr3_nt: TGTGCCAGCAGCCCGGGGGGTGAGAGAGTTTTTGAGCAGTTCTTC
cdr3_aa: CASSPGGERVFEQFF

clone_size: .
v_call: TRBV5-5
d_call: .
j_call: TRBJ2-7
cdr3_nt: TGTGCCAGCAGCCCTAGCTACAGGGCGATTACCTACGAGCAGTACTTC
cdr3_aa: CASSPSYRAITYEQYF

clone_size: .
v_call: TRBV6-1
d_call: .
j_call: TRBJ2-7
cdr3_nt: TGTGCCAGCAAACACAGGGGAGGCTACGAGCAGTACTTC
cdr3_aa: CASKHRGGYEQYF

clone_size: .
v_call: TRBV5-4
d_call: TRBD2
j_call: TRBJ2-5
cdr3_nt: TGTGCCAGCAGTGATGGACTAGCGGGGGTAGAGACCCAGTACTTC
cdr3_aa: CASSDGLAGVETQYF

clone_size: .
v_call: TRBV10-3
d_call: TRBD1
j_call: TRBJ2-2
cdr3_nt: TGTGCCATCAGTGGACAGGGTGCGGCCGGGGAGCTGTTTTTT
cdr3_aa: CAISGQGAAGELFF

clone_size: .
v_call: TRBV9
d_call: .
j_call: TRBJ1-1
cdr3_nt: TGTGCCAGCAGCGCAGGGGCGGGGGGCACTGAAGCTTTCTTT
cdr3_aa: CASSAGAGGTEAFF

clone_size: .
v_call: TRBV7-9
d_call: .
j_call: TRBJ2-5
cdr3_nt: TGTGCCAGCAGCTTAGTAGGGCATGGAGCAGAGACCCAGTACTTC
cdr3_aa: CASSLVGHGAETQYF

clone_size: .
v_call: TRBV4-1
d_call: .
j_call: TRBJ2-7
cdr3_nt: TGCGCCAGCAGCCAAAGGGAAGGGTTGGGCGAGCAGTACTTC
cdr3_aa: CASSQREGLGEQYF

clone_size: .
v_call: TRBV11-2
d_call: .
j_call: TRBJ1-1
cdr3_nt: TGTGCCAGCAGCTTGGGGGGCACCACTGAAGCTTTCTTT
cdr3_aa: CASSLGGTTEAFF

clone_size: .
v_call: TRBV7-9
d_call: .
j_call: TRBJ2-7
cdr3_nt: TGTGCCAGCAGCCCCGAGGAACTCTACGAGCAGTACTTC
cdr3_aa: CASSPEELYEQYF

clone_size: .
v_call: TRBV6-5
d_call: .
j_call: TRBJ2-3
cdr3_nt: TGTGCCAGCAGTTTTAACCCCTTGGATACGCAGTATTTT
cdr3_aa: CASSFNPLDTQYF

clone_size: .
v_call: TRBV27
d_call: TRBD2
j_call: TRBJ2-1
cdr3_nt: TGTGCCAGCAGTTTATATCCTAGCGGAGATTTCTACAATGAGCAGTTCTTC
cdr3_aa: CASSLYPSGDFYNEQFF

clone_size: .
v_call: TRBV5-8
d_call: TRBD2
j_call: TRBJ2-7
cdr3_nt: TGTGCCAGCAGCTTAAGAGCGGGAGTGAAATCCTACGAGCAGTACTTC
cdr3_aa: CASSLRAGVKSYEQYF

clone_size: .
v_call: TRBV6-1
d_call: TRBD2
j_call: TRBJ2-7
cdr3_nt: TGTGCCAGCAGTGACATAGCGGGAGTAGGGTACGAGCAGTACTTC
cdr3_aa: CASSDIAGVGYEQYF